This T cell receptor (beta chain) appears in the sequencing data of a study of memory CD4+ T cells and cytomegalovirus serostatus. V lost 4 bases to trimming and J lost 11 bases, with 11 bases between them. Looked up from germline, CDR1 is MGHDK and CDR2 is SYGVNS. The CDR3 has 11 residues. Single viable CD3+CD4+CD8-CD45RO+ cells were sorted as the memory CD4+ T cells. Original methodology: After removing out-of-frame reads, approximately 2 million distinct TCRbeta sequences remained. The table came from immunoSEQ multiplex PCR; TCRdb's copy has only in-frame clones and leaves some out. V and J calls and clone size are copied from that table; D and trimming were computed from the DNA. The profile shows around 50,000 clones, roughly 81% of them singletons. This clone has only one observation.

Input material: memory CD4+ T cells from blood. V and J are TRBV25-1 and TRBJ2-5, with D possibly TRBD2 on 6 matching bases. The sequence was collected from an adult in good health and CMV-seronegative. DNA of the CDR3: TGTGCCAGCAGTGCATCGGGGGTTCAGTACTTC. Protein product: CASSASGVQYF. The full variable domain, with the rest looked up from reference TRBV25-1 and TRBJ2-5, is EADIYQTPRYLVIGTGKKITLECSQTMGHDKMYWYQQDPGMELHLIHYSYGVNSTEKGDLSSESTVSRIRTEHFPLTLESARPSHTSQYLCASSASGVQYFGPGTRLLVL.